These 24 T cell receptor beta chains were sequenced from one sample in a study of blood T cell repertoires in COVID-19. Sequencing was performed with immunoSEQ multiplex PCR; in TCRdb, only in-frame clones are kept and a portion is missing. The repertoire holds some 83,000 clones, with 60% to 80% as singletons. Source material: peripheral blood. These receptors were taken from a woman older than 75 with acute or convalescent COVID-19.

This clone was seen a few times. This chain joins TRBV19 and TRBJ2-2; 13 positions match TRBD2. Germline-derived CDR1 and CDR2 are LNHDA and SQIVND (reference sequence). Trimming at V came to 7 bases and at J to 6 bases, leaving 8 bases not matched to a gene. This CDR3 is built from 16 residues. The CDR3 loop reads CASTLLAGGLAGELFF. The CDR3 nucleotides are TGTGCCAGTACTTTACTAGCGGGGGGGCTCGCCGGGGAGCTGTTTTTT.

This chain uses TRBV4-2 with TRBJ1-1, with D uncertain. V shed 5 bases and J shed 1 base, with 14 bases lying between them. CDR1 and CDR2 (germline): LGHNA, YNFKEQ. The CDR3 has 15 amino acids. The CDR3 here is CASSDQEGRNTEAFF. The CDR3 region has the DNA TGTGCCAGCAGCGACCAAGAAGGGAGGAACACTGAAGCTTTCTTT.

This clone was picked up many times. The J gene is TRBJ1-1, the V gene TRBV2; TRBD1 might be the D (6 bases). The CDR3 runs 14 residues. The V end was cut by 7 bases, the J end by 0 bases, with 12 bases between. Germline V CDR1 and CDR2: SNHLY, FYNNEI. The CDR3 here is CASTQQGMNTEAFF. CDR3 nucleotides: TGTGCCAGCACCCAACAGGGCATGAACACTGAAGCTTTCTTT.

The rearrangement uses TRBV19 and TRBJ1-2, with D uncertain. Trimming cost V 8 bases and J 6 bases, with 10 bases left between them. Germline CDR1 reads LNHDA; CDR2 reads SQIVND (reference sequence). The CDR3 has 11 residues. CDR3 in amino acids: CASLPGDGYTF. The CDR3 nucleotides read TGTGCCAGTCTTCCAGGTGATGGCTACACCTTC.

The J gene is TRBJ1-6, the V gene TRBV15; 7 nucleotides align to TRBD1. V was clipped by 0 bases and J by 6 bases; unmatched bases: 5. Germline V gives CDR1 LNHNV, CDR2 YYDKDF (reference sequence). The CDR3 has 16 residues. The CDR3 DNA reads as TGTGCCACCAGCAGAGATCGGGGGACAGTTAATTCACCCCTCCACTTT. This encodes CATSRDRGTVNSPLHF.

Comments on this clone: Additional DNA sequences in this sample encode the identical CDR3. The V gene is TRBV7-9, the J gene TRBJ1-4; no clear D. CDR3 length equals 14 residues. Germline V gene sequence: CDR1 SEHNR, CDR2 FQNEAQ (reference sequence). Trimming removed 5 bases at V and 1 base at J, with 8 bases between. The CDR3 loop is CASSRGGTNEKLFF. The CDR3 DNA sequence: TGTGCCAGCAGCCGGGGAGGAACTAATGAAAAACTGTTTTTT.

V and J are TRBV5-1 and TRBJ2-7, with D perhaps matching TRBD1 (6 bases). Trimming shortened V by 0 bases and J by 5 bases, and 12 bases separated the two germline ends. This CDR3 has 14 residues. Per the germline V gene, CDR1 is SGHRS and CDR2 is YFSETQ. The CDR3 DNA reads TGCGCCAGCAGCTTGGATGCAGGGGACCACGAGCAGTACTTC. It is translated as CASSLDAGDHEQYF.

CDR3 residues: CASSFLTEAFF. For the CDR3, the DNA is TGTGCCAGCAGTTTCCTAACTGAAGCTTTCTTT. The chain carries TRBV12-3 or TRBV12-4 and TRBJ1-1; the D is unclear. This CDR3 has 11 residues. V gave up 3 bases and J gave up 5 bases, with 4 bases separating them.

This clone was observed a few times. The rearrangement joins TRBV29-1 to TRBJ1-1, with 8 nucleotides matching TRBD1. Germline V gives CDR1 SQVTM, CDR2 ANQGSEA. Trimming at V came to 7 bases and at J to 4 bases, leaving 8 bases not matched to a gene. The CDR3 sequence is 13 residues long. The CDR3 region is CSGNDRGFTEAFF. The CDR3, as DNA: TGCAGCGGGAATGACAGGGGATTCACTGAAGCTTTCTTT.

This chain connects TRBV6-6 to TRBJ2-7; D not resolved. V was cut by 10 bases and J by 4 bases, with 17 bases left in between. The CDR3 runs to 13 residues. Germline V lookup: CDR1 MNHNY, CDR2 SVGAGI (reference sequence). DNA of the CDR3: TGTGCCACCCTGGTCCGTGACGGGTACGAGCAGTACTTC. As protein: CATLVRDGYEQYF.

J is TRBJ1-2 and V is TRBV7-2, with 7 bases identical to TRBD1. Per germline, CDR1 SGHTA and CDR2 FQGNSA. V lost 1 base to trimming and J lost 8 bases; unmatched junction nucleotides: 13. This CDR3 is built from 16 residues. The DNA for the CDR3 is TGTGCCAGCAGCTTAGAATCGACAGGGATGTTAGGCGGCTACACCTTC. Translation gives CASSLESTGMLGGYTF.

V gene TRBV9 combines with J gene TRBJ2-5; TRBD2 matches 7 bases. Germline V gene lookup returns CDR1 SGDLS and CDR2 YYNGEE. The CDR3 length is 15 residues. The DNA for the CDR3 is TGTCCCCGCAGTGGGGGGGGACTCGGTGGGGAGACCCAGTACTTC. Translating gives CPRSGGGLGGETQYF.

V gene TRBV7-8 combines with J gene TRBJ1-6, with D tentatively TRBD1 (5 bases). The CDR3 sequence is 14 residues long. V lost 5 bases and J lost 6, with 11 bases in between. CDR1 SGHVS and CDR2 FQNEAQ come from the germline V gene. The CDR3 region is CASSPKGANSPLHF. For the CDR3, the DNA is TGTGCCAGCAGCCCCAAAGGGGCTAATTCACCCCTCCACTTT.

The V and J genes are TRBV5-1 and TRBJ1-1; D gene uncertain. The CDR3 runs 15 residues. Germline V CDR1 and CDR2: SGHRS, YFSETQ. V was clipped by 0 bases and J by 2 bases, with 11 bases between them. CDR3 amino acids: CASSLDSSYNTEAFF. As DNA, the CDR3 is TGCGCCAGCAGCTTGGATAGCAGTTATAACACTGAAGCTTTCTTT.

V gene TRBV6-4 combines with J gene TRBJ2-3; D remains unclear. Germline CDR1 is MRHNA and CDR2 is SNTAGT. Trimming removed 3 bases at V and 2 bases at J, with 12 bases between. The CDR3 length is 15 residues. CDR3 DNA sequence: TGTGCCAGCAGTGAGGCAGCAGGATTCACAGATACGCAGTATTTT. Its translation: CASSEAAGFTDTQYF.

This clone has a single count. This sequence joins TRBV30 and TRBJ2-6, with D perhaps matching TRBD1 (5 bases). V gave up 3 bases and J gave up 0 bases, with 9 bases separating them. Germline V lookup: CDR1 GTSNPN, CDR2 SVGIG (reference sequence). This CDR3 region has 15 residues. This chain's CDR3 is CAWSDSNSGANVLTF. CDR3 coding DNA: TGTGCCTGGAGCGACAGTAACTCTGGGGCCAACGTCCTGACTTTC.

The CDR3 protein is CASSLGGPGELFF. DNA for the CDR3: TGTGCCAGCAGTTTGGGGGGGCCCGGGGAGCTGTTTTTT. This rearrangement joins TRBV12-3 or TRBV12-4 to TRBJ2-2; a weak D match, TRBD2 (7 bases). The germline V and J ends were trimmed by 3 bases and 6 bases, with 8 bases remaining between them. This CDR3 spans 13 amino acids.

The chain employs TRBV29-1 and TRBJ2-3; D perhaps matches TRBD2 (6 bases). Germline CDR1 reads SQVTM; CDR2 reads ANQGSEA. V lost 3 bases and J 0 bases, leaving 10 bases between the germline ends. This CDR3 comprises 14 residues. The CDR3 DNA reads as TGCAGCGTTGATGGGGGGACTAGCACAGATACGCAGTATTTT. Translating gives CSVDGGTSTDTQYF.

V and J are TRBV5-5 and TRBJ2-5; 7 bases fit TRBD2. After removal of 4 bases from V and 4 bases from J, the junction contained 10 bases not matched to a gene. CDR1 is SGHKS and CDR2 is YYEKEE in the germline V gene (reference sequence). The CDR3 sequence is 15 residues long. The CDR3 region is CASSLLGRGSETQYF. In DNA, the CDR3 is TGTGCCAGCAGCCTCCTCGGGCGGGGGTCAGAGACCCAGTACTTC.

This clone was seen only a few times. This chain joins TRBV6-2 or TRBV6-3 and TRBJ1-2; TRBD1 matches 7 bases. V dropped 6 bases and J dropped 4; count of bases not matched to a gene: 8. The CDR3 length is 14 residues. The germline V gene encodes CDR1 MNHEY and CDR2 SVGEGT. CDR3 coding DNA: TGTGCCAGCAGCAACCGGGACAGAGCCTATGGCTACACCTTC. Translation gives CASSNRDRAYGYTF.

The rearrangement joins TRBV9 to TRBJ2-7; no firm D call. The CDR3 runs 14 residues. The ends were cut back, 1 base at V and 0 bases at J, with 8 bases in the middle. Germline V gene lookup returns CDR1 SGDLS and CDR2 YYNGEE. This chain's CDR3 is CASSVSQFSYEQYF. DNA of the CDR3: TGTGCCAGCAGCGTATCCCAATTCTCCTACGAGCAGTACTTC.

CDR3 protein: CASSDTGLYYEQYF. The CDR3 DNA reads TGTGCCAGCAGTGACACAGGGCTATACTACGAGCAGTACTTC. This chain uses TRBV6-2 or TRBV6-3 with TRBJ2-7, with D possibly TRBD1 on 6 matching bases. CDR3 length: 14 residues. V was shortened by 5 bases and J by 3 bases, with 14 bases between the two germline ends. The V gene's germline CDR1 is MNHEY and CDR2 SVGEGT.

This chain links TRBV27 with TRBJ1-4; 8 nucleotides match TRBD1. The CDR3 has 14 amino acids. V was clipped by 6 bases and J by 5 bases; unmatched bases: 5. Germline V lookup: CDR1 MNHEY, CDR2 SMNVEV (reference sequence). CDR3: CASRLTGANEKLFF. The DNA of the CDR3 is TGTGCCAGCAGGCTGACAGGGGCGAATGAAAAACTGTTTTTT.

The gene calls are TRBV4-3 and TRBJ1-1; 8 bases agree with TRBD1. The germline V gene has CDR1 LGHNA and CDR2 YSLEER. This CDR3 comprises 13 residues. Trimming took 1 base from V and 10 from J; bases not matched to a gene: 5. The CDR3: CASSQVTGTGAFF. As DNA, the CDR3 is TGCGCCAGCAGCCAAGTTACAGGGACAGGAGCTTTCTTT.